The T cell receptor beta chain under discussion was sequenced for a study of shared clonotypes between healthy human individuals. As concerns this clone: Antigen unknown.

CDR1 and CDR2 (germline): SGHRS, YFSETQ. Trimming took 2 bases from V and 0 from J, leaving 8 bases between them. CDR3 length equals 15 residues. Points from the study as a whole: A handful of donors showed sharing of around 5.3% of naive CD4 clonotypes.

This was a deep-level run. Here immunoSEQ multiplex PCR was the method, and the copy in TCRdb shows in-frame clones only, minus some. The repertoire consists of hundreds of thousands of clones, with 73% occurring once and the leading ten covering roughly 1.9%. The chain carries TRBV5-1 and TRBJ2-2, with a possible D match to TRBD1 (5 bases). This receptor was identified in a woman aged 25 to 39 in good health. The material sequenced was memory CD4+ T cells sorted from blood. This sample's subset: CD45RA-negative fraction. The CDR3 nucleotides read TGCGCCAGCAGCTTTGGGGCCACGAACACCGGGGAGCTGTTTTTT. This gives the protein CASSFGATNTGELFF.